The 21 T cell receptor beta chains reported below all come from one sample, sequenced in a study of T cells after yellow fever vaccination. One entry per CDR3 protein, called by TCRdb with MiXCR from the 5' RACE reads. Of fewer than 400,000 distinct CDR3 sequences detected, approximately 6% appear once; the ten largest clones hold around 16%. Sequenced here: PBMCs, sampled 5 days after the yellow fever booster vaccination. These receptors all come from a man aged 30 to 45 who received the YFV17D yellow fever vaccine.

A few counts support this clonotype. This chain joins TRBV3-1 and TRBJ1-2; no firm D call. CDR3 size: 15 residues. In germline, CDR1 is LGHDT, CDR2 YNNKEL (reference sequence). V lost 4 bases to trimming and J lost 0 bases, with 12 bases between them. CDR3 sequence (DNA): TGTGCCAGCAGCCTCAGAAGAGTGACTAACTATGGCTACACCTTC. Translated: CASSLRRVTNYGYTF.

There are many counts of this clonotype. V is TRBV7-2 and J is TRBJ2-3; D is unclear. V gave up 3 bases and J gave up 3 bases, with 4 bases separating them. Germline CDR1 and CDR2: SGHTA and FQGNSA. This CDR3 comprises 12 residues. The DNA of the CDR3 is TGTGCCAGCAGCTTGGAGACAGATACGCAGTATTTT. It codes for CASSLETDTQYF.

In this sample, this clonotype turned up many times. The chain uses TRBV20-1 and TRBJ2-3; D gene uncertain. Germline V CDR1 and CDR2: DFQATT, SNEGSKA (reference sequence). This CDR3 contains 13 residues. Trimming took 0 bases from V and 1 from J, leaving 5 bases between them. The CDR3 loop is CSARDPGTDTQYF. DNA for the CDR3: TGCAGTGCTAGAGATCCGGGCACAGATACGCAGTATTTT.

The table lists this clonotype with many counts. This CDR3 reads CASSQDGGLAGGSRQFF. CDR3 sequence (DNA): TGTGCCAGCAGCCAAGATGGAGGTCTAGCGGGAGGGAGCCGGCAGTTCTTC. This chain uses TRBV3-1 with TRBJ2-1; 12 bases line up with TRBD2. Germline V gives CDR1 LGHDT, CDR2 YNNKEL (reference sequence). The CDR3 sequence is 17 residues long. V lost 0 bases and J lost 12; bases outside the gene matches: 12.

The V gene is TRBV19, the J gene TRBJ2-7; 9 nucleotides agree with TRBD1. This CDR3 contains 13 residues. CDR1 and CDR2 (germline): LNHDA, SQIVND (reference sequence). Losses at the gene ends were 6 bases for V and 6 bases for J; bases not matched to a gene: 6. The CDR3 nucleotides read TGTGCCAGTAGCAGGACAGGGGTAGGCGAGCAGTACTTC. Its translation: CASSRTGVGEQYF.

This clonotype was found many times. The genes are TRBV6-5 and TRBJ2-3; TRBD1 or TRBD2 may be the D gene (5 bases each). Germline CDR1 and CDR2: MNHEY and SVGAGI. The CDR3 covers 14 residues. V was trimmed by 2 bases and J by 1 base, leaving 7 bases between them. In DNA, the CDR3 is TGTGCCAGCAGTTACGGGGGAGGCACAGATACGCAGTATTTT. Protein sequence: CASSYGGGTDTQYF.

This sequence joins TRBV9 and TRBJ1-2, with 7 bases aligning to TRBD1. After removal of 3 bases from V and 2 bases from J, the junction contained 7 bases not matched to a gene. Germline V gene sequence: CDR1 SGDLS, CDR2 YYNGEE. The length of the CDR3 is 15 residues. The CDR3 DNA reads TGTGCCAGCAGCGGCCACAGGGGAGTCAACTATGGCTACACCTTC. Translation: CASSGHRGVNYGYTF.

The V gene is TRBV7-3, the J gene TRBJ2-5, with D tentatively TRBD2 (7 bases). V was clipped by 5 bases and J by 3 bases, with 16 bases between them. Germline V gives CDR1 SGHTA, CDR2 FQGTGA. This CDR3 spans 15 amino acids. The DNA for the CDR3 is TGTGCCAGCAGCCCAGGGGCGGGAGCGGAAGAGACCCAGTACTTC. Protein: CASSPGAGAEETQYF.

The CDR3 DNA is TGCAGCGTTGATGTCCCGGACAGGCGAAGCTACGAGCAGTACTTC. Encoded protein: CSVDVPDRRSYEQYF. V gene TRBV29-1 combines with J gene TRBJ2-7; 7 positions match TRBD1. V dropped 3 bases and J dropped 3; count of bases not matched to a gene: 11. Germline V gene data show CDR1 as SQVTM and CDR2 as ANQGSEA. The CDR3 loop spans 15 amino acids.

The chain couples TRBV20-1 to TRBJ1-1; D is ambiguous. Trimming pared 1 base from V and 6 bases from J, leaving 6 bases between. Germline CDR1 and CDR2: DFQATT and SNEGSKA (reference sequence). The CDR3 loop spans 11 amino acids. The CDR3 nucleotides are TGCAGTGCTAGAGGGGCAGCTGAAGCTTTCTTT. This sequence encodes CSARGAAEAFF.

At least ten counts were recorded for this clonotype. The chain links TRBV5-1 to TRBJ2-7; no clear D gene. With 5 bases removed from V and 4 bases from J, the gap between germline ends came to 7 bases. The CDR3 is made up of 11 amino acids. Germline V gene sequence: CDR1 SGHRS, CDR2 YFSETQ. CDR3 in DNA: TGCGCCAGCAGAGGAGAGTACGAGCAGTACTTC. It codes for CASRGEYEQYF.

This clonotype was seen many times. This rearrangement joins TRBV28 to TRBJ2-7; 10 nucleotides line up with TRBD1. Trimming took 6 bases from V and 0 from J; bases not matched to a gene: 2. Per the germline V gene, CDR1 is MDHEN and CDR2 is SYDVKM. The CDR3 sequence is 14 residues long. The CDR3 is CASRGQGSSYEQYF. CDR3 DNA sequence: TGTGCCAGCAGGGGACAGGGGAGCTCCTACGAGCAGTACTTC.

This clonotype was counted many times. The V gene is TRBV20-1, the J gene TRBJ2-6; weak D call: TRBD2 (5 bases). From germline, CDR1 is DFQATT and CDR2 SNEGSKA (reference sequence). V was pared by 5 bases and J by 2 bases, with 13 bases between. The CDR3 has 15 amino acids. The CDR3 region is CSALLPGTGANVLTF. DNA for the CDR3: TGCAGTGCTCTCCTCCCGGGGACTGGGGCCAACGTCCTGACTTTC.

This clonotype was picked up many times. The chain carries TRBV4-2 and TRBJ1-4, with D unclear. The CDR3 is 15 residues long. Trimming left V 5 bases short and J 7 bases short, with 17 bases between. CDR1 and CDR2 (germline): LGHNA, YNFKEQ. This CDR3 reads CASSRSDGDLEKLFF. CDR3 coding DNA: TGTGCCAGCAGCAGAAGCGACGGAGATCTTGAAAAACTGTTTTTT.

In its sample, this clonotype was seen many times. DNA of the CDR3: TGTGCCAGCAGCCCTAGGGGGGATGGGTCACCCCTCCACTTT. It codes for CASSPRGDGSPLHF. The V call is TRBV7-2, the J call TRBJ1-6; a weak D match, TRBD1 (6 bases). The CDR3 loop spans 14 amino acids. V was pared by 5 bases and J by 10 bases, with 15 bases between. Germline V gene sequence: CDR1 SGHTA, CDR2 FQGNSA.

V and J are TRBV7-2 and TRBJ2-7, with D maybe TRBD1 (6 bases). V was pared by 5 bases and J by 4 bases, with 9 bases between. The CDR3 contains 12 residues. The germline V gene encodes CDR1 SGHTA and CDR2 FQGNSA. The CDR3 region is CASSPGEYEQYF. The CDR3, as DNA: TGTGCCAGCAGCCCAGGGGAATACGAGCAGTACTTC.

This clonotype was picked up a small number of times. This chain links TRBV6-1 with TRBJ2-5; D uncertain. The CDR3 is 16 amino acids. With 5 bases removed from V and 2 bases from J, the gap between germline ends came to 18 bases. Germline CDR1 reads MNHNS; CDR2 reads SASEGT. The CDR3 sequence: CASSPLGWHRQETQYF. Here the CDR3 DNA reads TGTGCCAGCAGTCCGCTGGGTTGGCACCGACAAGAGACCCAGTACTTC.

This chain uses TRBV7-6 with TRBJ2-1, with D hard to call. The CDR3 is 14 residues long. Germline CDR1 SGHVS, CDR2 FNYEAQ. Deletions cut 2 bases from V and 3 bases from J, with 8 bases between. The CDR3 nucleotides read TGTGCCAGCAGCTTAACCGAGTACTACAATGAGCAGTTCTTC. It is translated as CASSLTEYYNEQFF. The full variable domain, its missing parts supplied by reference TRBV7-6 and TRBJ2-1, is GAGVSQSPRYKVTKRGQDVALRCDPISGHVSLYWYRQALGQGPEFLTYFNYEAQQDKSGLPNDRFSAERPEGSISTLTIQRTEQRDSAMYRCASSLTEYYNEQFFGPGTRLTVL.

This clonotype was seen ten or more times. The rearrangement joins TRBV5-8 to TRBJ2-1, with 15 bases aligning to TRBD2. Germline assignment: CDR1 SGHTS and CDR2 YDEGEE. V trimming: 2 bases; J trimming: 9 bases; junction bases outside the gene matches: 12. This CDR3 is built from 18 residues. This chain's CDR3 is CASSFAGLAGGLGAEQFF. CDR3 in DNA: TGTGCCAGCAGCTTTGCTGGACTAGCGGGAGGGCTGGGCGCTGAGCAGTTCTTC.

The chain is built from TRBV3-1 and TRBJ2-3; D uncertain. The CDR3 runs 16 residues. The germline V gene has CDR1 LGHDT and CDR2 YNNKEL (reference sequence). Trimming shortened V by 4 bases and J by 0 bases, and 14 bases separated the two germline ends. The CDR3 here is CASSLTQRPSTDTQYF. DNA of the CDR3: TGTGCCAGCAGCCTCACCCAACGCCCTAGCACAGATACGCAGTATTTT.

V gene TRBV7-6 combines with J gene TRBJ2-1, with 14 positions matching TRBD2. Trimming took 6 bases from V and 8 from J; bases not matched to a gene: 6. The CDR3 loop spans 15 amino acids. Germline CDR1 is SGHVS and CDR2 is FNYEAQ. DNA of the CDR3: TGTGCCAGCAGTTCCGGGACTAGCGGGAGACATGAGCAGTTCTTC. Translated: CASSSGTSGRHEQFF.